One and the same sample provided the 26 T cell receptor beta chains below, sequenced in a study of PD-L1 blockade in urothelial cancer. Measured with immunoSEQ multiplex PCR; TCRdb has only the in-frame clones, and not every one. This table holds 70,000 to 75,000 clones, 70% to 90% found once. The starting material was PBMCs, obtained around atezolizumab (anti-PD-L1) treatment. The origin of the receptors is a man in his sixties with urothelial cancer.

The chain combines TRBV2 with TRBJ2-5; a weak D match, TRBD2 (6 bases). The CDR3 sequence is 11 residues long. V lost 9 bases, J lost 9 bases, and 14 bases lay in between. Germline-derived CDR1 and CDR2 are SNHLY and FYNNEI. In DNA, the CDR3 is TGTGCCAGTAGGGGTGGAGGGGCCCAGTACTTC. The encoded protein is CASRGGGAQYF.

The chain joins TRBV28 to TRBJ1-1; a weak D match, TRBD1 (5 bases). CDR3 length: 12 amino acids. The V end lost 2 bases, the J end lost 9 bases, and 10 bases lay between the germline ends. Germline CDR1 and CDR2: MDHEN and SYDVKM. The CDR3 here is CASSLSSGKAFF. The CDR3 DNA reads TGTGCCAGCAGTTTAAGTTCAGGGAAAGCTTTCTTT.

This chain links TRBV4-2 with TRBJ2-7, with 9 nucleotides matching TRBD2. The CDR3 sequence is 17 residues long. With 2 bases clipped from V and 0 bases from J, the junction kept 8 bases outside the gene matches. Germline assignment: CDR1 LGHNA and CDR2 YNFKEQ. CDR3 amino acids: CASSQLTSGRSSYEQYF. The CDR3 DNA is TGTGCCAGCAGCCAACTGACTAGCGGCCGAAGCTCCTACGAGCAGTACTTC.

The rearrangement uses TRBV6-5 and TRBJ1-4; TRBD1 matches at 8 bases. The CDR3 loop spans 15 amino acids. CDR1 MNHEY and CDR2 SVGAGI come from the germline V gene. The trim removed 5 bases at V and 3 bases at J, leaving 5 bases unmatched. CDR3 sequence reads: CASSLDRAPNEKLFF. The CDR3 DNA sequence: TGTGCCAGCAGTCTGGACAGGGCTCCTAATGAAAAACTGTTTTTT.

Points on this clone: At one end, the junction sequence differs from germline, possibly due to a read error. The chain couples TRBV5-4 to TRBJ2-7, with a tentative D call TRBD2 (6 bases). Germline values: CDR1 SGHNT, CDR2 YYREEE (reference sequence). The CDR3 is 16 residues long. The DNA of the CDR3 is TGCGCCAGCAGCCAAGATCCCTCGGGAGTGCTTTACGAGCAGTACTTC. It specifies CASSQDPSGVLYEQYF.

The chain joins TRBV7-2 to TRBJ2-3; D remains unclear. CDR3 length equals 16 residues. Per the germline V gene, CDR1 is SGHTA and CDR2 is FQGNSA. V was cut by 0 bases and J by 6 bases, with 16 bases left in between. The DNA for the CDR3 is TGTGCCAGCAGCTTAGCTCTTCTAAACGGGTGGGATACGCAGTATTTT. It is translated as CASSLALLNGWDTQYF.

The V call is TRBV28, the J call TRBJ2-1, with D possibly being TRBD1 (6 bases). V lost 5 bases, J lost 9 bases, and 17 bases lay in between. This CDR3 region has 14 residues. Germline assignment: CDR1 MDHEN and CDR2 SYDVKM. This chain's CDR3 is CASSPPGTKFEQFF. DNA for the CDR3: TGTGCCAGCAGTCCCCCGGGGACAAAATTTGAGCAGTTCTTC.

V and J are TRBV5-4 and TRBJ1-1; weak D call: TRBD1 (6 bases). CDR3 length: 14 residues. With 3 bases removed from V and 4 bases from J, the gap between germline ends came to 13 bases. In germline, CDR1 is SGHNT, CDR2 YYREEE (reference sequence). CDR3 nucleotides: TGTGCCAGCAGCTCGGGGGGGCCCAGCACTGAAGCTTTCTTT. This translates into CASSSGGPSTEAFF.

V gene TRBV28 combines with J gene TRBJ2-7; TRBD2 aligns across 10 bases. The CDR3 sequence is 15 residues long. With V trimmed by 5 bases and J by 3 bases, 7 bases remained unmatched. Germline values: CDR1 MDHEN, CDR2 SYDVKM. For the CDR3, the DNA is TGTGCCAGCAGTCCCCCGGGACTAGCGAACTACGAGCAGTACTTC. Amino acid sequence: CASSPPGLANYEQYF.

The V call is TRBV7-3, the J call TRBJ2-5; TRBD1 matches at 10 bases. Losses at the gene ends were 5 bases for V and 2 bases for J; bases not matched to a gene: 2. This CDR3 contains 14 residues. Germline V CDR1 and CDR2: SGHTA, FQGTGA. The DNA for the CDR3 is TGTGCCAGCAGCCCGGGACAGGGGCAAGAGACCCAGTACTTC. Translating gives CASSPGQGQETQYF. The whole variable domain, remainder taken from reference TRBV7-3 and TRBJ2-5, is GAGVSQTPSNKVTEKGKYVELRCDPISGHTALYWYRQSLGQGPEFLIYFQGTGAADDSGLPNDRFFAVRPEGSVSTLKIQRTERGDSAVYLCASSPGQGQETQYFGPGTRLLVL.

The chain has TRBV6-5 and TRBJ1-3; D might be TRBD1 (5 bases). With 2 bases removed from V and 3 bases from J, the gap between germline ends came to 14 bases. Per germline, CDR1 MNHEY and CDR2 SVGAGI. The length of the CDR3 is 16 residues. CDR3 nucleotides: TGTGCCAGCAGTTACGATGGGGCGACGAGTGGAAACACCATATATTTT. Protein: CASSYDGATSGNTIYF.

This chain joins TRBV10-3 and TRBJ1-4, with TRBD1 as a possible D gene (5 bases). CDR1 and CDR2 (germline): ENHRY, SYGVKD. Trimming cost V 10 bases and J 0 bases, with 12 bases left between them. The CDR3 covers 14 residues. The CDR3, as DNA: TGTGCCACAGGGTCAACTGCAACTAATGAAAAACTGTTTTTT. Residues: CATGSTATNEKLFF.

The rearrangement joins TRBV18 to TRBJ2-7; TRBD1 is a possible D gene (5 bases). The V end was cut by 3 bases, the J end by 6 bases, with 18 bases between. The CDR3 extends over 15 amino acids. From germline, CDR1 is KGHSH and CDR2 LQKENI. CDR3 in DNA: TGTGCCAGCTCACCCGACGCAGGGAATCGAGTCGAGCAGTACTTC. This codes for CASSPDAGNRVEQYF. Full variable domain (remainder filled in from reference TRBV18 and TRBJ2-7): NAGVMQNPRHLVRRRGQEARLRCSPMKGHSHVYWYRQLPEEGLKFMVYLQKENIIDESGMPKERFSAEFPKEGPSILRIQQVVRGDSAAYFCASSPDAGNRVEQYFGPGTRLTVT.

The chain links TRBV2 to TRBJ2-7; 8 positions agree with TRBD1. The CDR3 is 14 residues long. Trimming cost V 4 bases and J 3 bases; bases outside gene matches: 5. The germline V gene has CDR1 SNHLY and CDR2 FYNNEI. Here the CDR3 reads CASSGQGARYEQYF. Written as DNA, the CDR3 is TGTGCCAGCAGTGGCCAGGGGGCCCGCTACGAGCAGTACTTC.

J is TRBJ2-1 and V is TRBV19, with TRBD2 as a possible D gene (6 bases). Germline loops: CDR1 LNHDA, CDR2 SQIVND (reference sequence). This CDR3 is built from 15 residues. The germline V and J ends were trimmed by 3 bases and 7 bases, with 16 bases remaining between them. CDR3 protein: CASSMFAPRGNEQFF. As DNA, the CDR3 is TGTGCCAGTAGTATGTTTGCGCCTCGGGGGAATGAGCAGTTCTTC.

V and J are TRBV18 and TRBJ1-1; the match to TRBD1 covers 7 bases. The junction had 5 bases not matched to a gene; V was cut back by 6 bases and J by 1 base. Germline V gene data show CDR1 as KGHSH and CDR2 as LQKENI. The CDR3 runs to 14 residues. CDR3 sequence reads: CASSPGQRNTEAFF. CDR3 DNA: TGTGCCAGCTCCCCGGGACAGAGGAACACTGAAGCTTTCTTT.

The rearrangement joins TRBV7-6 to TRBJ2-2; TRBD1 is a possible D gene (5 bases). Deletions cut 5 bases from V and 2 bases from J, with 9 bases between. Germline V gene lookup returns CDR1 SGHVS and CDR2 FNYEAQ. The CDR3 contains 14 residues. As DNA, the CDR3 is TGTGCCAGCAGCCTGGACACAAACACCGGGGAGCTGTTTTTT. Amino acid sequence: CASSLDTNTGELFF.

CDR3 sequence (DNA): TGTGCCATCAGTGAAGTATATAAATTAGAGCGGGGCTTTTCCTACGAGCAGTACTTC. As protein: CAISEVYKLERGFSYEQYF. V gene TRBV10-3 combines with J gene TRBJ2-7, with TRBD2 identical over 7 bases. Germline V CDR1 and CDR2: ENHRY, SYGVKD. This CDR3 region has 19 residues. Trimming at V came to 3 bases and at J to 1 base, leaving 18 bases not matched to a gene.

The chain employs TRBV9 and TRBJ1-4, with 8 positions matching TRBD1. CDR1 is SGDLS, CDR2 YYNGEE, per germline. V lost 5 bases to trimming and J lost 8 bases; unmatched junction nucleotides: 11. The CDR3 is 15 residues long. The CDR3 DNA reads as TGTGCCAGCAGTCCAGGGGGCTCACCGAGGGAAAAACTGTTTTTT. Protein: CASSPGGSPREKLFF.

The chain carries TRBV4-1 and TRBJ1-1; 9 bases agree with TRBD1. The CDR3 has 14 amino acids. Trimming cost V 4 bases and J 1 base; bases outside gene matches: 1. Germline CDR1 MGHRA, CDR2 YSYEKL. The CDR3 loop is CASSPGQGNTEAFF. The CDR3, as DNA: TGCGCCAGCAGCCCGGGACAGGGGAACACTGAAGCTTTCTTT.

This clone was seen once. V and J are TRBV20-1 and TRBJ2-5; possible D gene TRBD2, 5 bases. The CDR3 is 11 amino acids. Trimming removed 3 bases at V and 5 bases at J, with 7 bases between. Germline values: CDR1 DFQATT, CDR2 SNEGSKA (reference sequence). CDR3 region: CSARRGETQYF. As DNA, the CDR3 is TGCAGTGCTAGGAGAGGGGAGACCCAGTACTTC.

This clone has just one count. This chain's CDR3 is CASSSGADRGNNSPLHF. CDR3 nucleotide sequence: TGTGCCAGCAGCTCGGGGGCCGACAGGGGAAACAATTCACCCCTCCACTTT. V and J are TRBV7-9 and TRBJ1-6; 8 bases match TRBD1. Germline V gives CDR1 SEHNR, CDR2 FQNEAQ (reference sequence). J was trimmed by 7 bases and V by 4 bases; bases with no gene match: 12. The CDR3 has 17 residues.

This clone was seen only once. The junction shows a germline mismatch at one end, possibly a read error. The gene calls are TRBV18 and TRBJ1-4; a weak D match, TRBD1 (5 bases). Looked up from germline, CDR1 is KGHSH and CDR2 is LQKENI. The CDR3 has 16 amino acids. Here the CDR3 reads CASSPPRVVLGEKLFF. The CDR3 region has the DNA TGTGCCAGCTCTCCACCCAGGGTCGTCTTAGGAGAAAAACTGTTTTTT.

V is TRBV29-1 and J is TRBJ2-1; the match to TRBD2 covers 9 bases. Germline trimming cut 2 bases from V and 4 bases from J; bases unmatched to any gene: 9. The CDR3 is 16 residues long. Germline V gene sequence: CDR1 SQVTM, CDR2 ANQGSEA. CDR3 sequence reads: CSVEPPSGGSYNEQFF. DNA for the CDR3: TGCAGCGTTGAACCCCCCAGCGGGGGGTCTTACAATGAGCAGTTCTTC.

The CDR3 DNA is TGCGCCAGCAGCTTGGCTCGGGAGGCGAGGGAAAAACTGTTTTTT. This sequence encodes CASSLAREAREKLFF. The gene calls are TRBV5-1 and TRBJ1-4, with D hard to call. Germline CDR1 and CDR2: SGHRS and YFSETQ. The V end was cut by 0 bases, the J end by 8 bases, with 14 bases between. The CDR3 loop spans 15 amino acids.

CDR3 loop: CASSEGTGTNTGELFF. CDR3 bases: TGTGCCAGCAGTGAGGGGACAGGGACGAACACCGGGGAGCTGTTTTTT. The V call is TRBV2, the J call TRBJ2-2; 9 bases are a match to TRBD1. This CDR3 contains 16 residues. CDR1 is SNHLY and CDR2 is FYNNEI in the germline V gene. Trimming at V came to 3 bases and at J to 0 bases, leaving 2 bases not matched to a gene.